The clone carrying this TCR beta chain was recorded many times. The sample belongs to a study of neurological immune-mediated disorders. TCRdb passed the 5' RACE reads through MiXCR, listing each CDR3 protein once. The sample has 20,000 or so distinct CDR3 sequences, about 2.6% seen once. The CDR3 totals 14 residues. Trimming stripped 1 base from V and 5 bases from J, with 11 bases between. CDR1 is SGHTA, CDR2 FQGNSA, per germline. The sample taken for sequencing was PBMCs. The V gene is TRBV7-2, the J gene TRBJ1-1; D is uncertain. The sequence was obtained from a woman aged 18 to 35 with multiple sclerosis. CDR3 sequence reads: CASSLDRGWTEAFF. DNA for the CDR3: TGTGCCAGCAGCTTAGATCGGGGTTGGACTGAAGCTTTCTTT.